The 21 T cell receptor beta chains below come from one sample, sequenced in a study of blood T cell repertoires in COVID-19. The data were produced by immunoSEQ multiplex PCR, yet TCRdb's version contains in-frame clones alone and is incomplete. The sample consists of hundreds of thousands of clones, 81% of them appearing once. Sequencing was done on a sample of peripheral blood. The origin of the receptors is a woman older than 75 with COVID-19, enrolled during active disease.

The gene calls are TRBV28 and TRBJ2-7; possible D gene TRBD2, 5 bases. Germline V lookup: CDR1 MDHEN, CDR2 SYDVKM. Trimming removed 4 bases at V and 2 bases at J, with 15 bases between. This CDR3 contains 15 residues. The CDR3 loop is CASSSPGIPAYEQYF. CDR3 bases: TGTGCCAGCAGTTCCCCGGGGATCCCTGCCTACGAGCAGTACTTC. The full variable domain, with the rest looked up from reference TRBV28 and TRBJ2-7, is DVKVTQSSRYLVKRTGEKVFLECVQDMDHENMFWYRQDPGLGLRLIYFSYDVKMKEKGDIPEGYSVSREKKERFSLILESASTNQTSMYLCASSSPGIPAYEQYFGPGTRLTVT.

The V call is TRBV23-1, the J call TRBJ2-6; TRBD1 matches 7 bases. TRBV23-1 is placed among ORFs of uncertain function. The CDR3 consists of 19 residues. V trimming: 7 bases; J trimming: 0 bases; junction bases outside the gene matches: 15. As DNA, the CDR3 is TGCGCCAGCAAAGGGGGTTTGAGGGGGCCGATCTCTGGGGCCAACGTCCTGACTTTC. As protein: CASKGGLRGPISGANVLTF.

The chain employs TRBV5-1 and TRBJ2-3; D not resolved. CDR1 is SGHRS, CDR2 YFSETQ, per germline. The CDR3 loop spans 14 amino acids. V dropped 3 bases and J dropped 0 bases, with 8 bases sitting between them. The CDR3 region has the DNA TGCGCCAGCAGCTCACAGTTTAGCACAGATACGCAGTATTTT. It specifies CASSSQFSTDTQYF. Based on the CDR3 plus reference TRBV5-1 and TRBJ2-3, the full variable domain is KAGVTQTPRYLIKTRGQQVTLSCSPISGHRSVSWYQQTPGQGLQFLFEYFSETQRNKGNFPGRFSGRQFSNSRSEMNVSTLELGDSALYLCASSSQFSTDTQYFGPGTRLTVL.

The sample holds a few counts of this clone. V gene TRBV5-1 combines with J gene TRBJ1-1; no clear D gene. The CDR3 is 11 amino acids. Trimming pared 0 bases from V and 11 bases from J, leaving 8 bases between. In germline, CDR1 is SGHRS, CDR2 YFSETQ. CDR3 sequence: CASSLARAAFF. The CDR3 bases are TGCGCCAGCAGCTTGGCCCGTGCGGCTTTCTTT.

CDR3 sequence reads: CASSPQTGTGSGYTF. The CDR3 nucleotides are TGTGCCAGCTCACCCCAGACCGGGACCGGGAGCGGCTACACCTTC. The V call is TRBV18, the J call TRBJ1-2; D is possibly TRBD1 (5 bases). The germline CDR1 and CDR2 sequences are KGHSH and LQKENI. Trimming pared 3 bases from V and 8 bases from J, leaving 19 bases between. The length of the CDR3 is 15 residues. The full variable domain, in which reference TRBV18 and TRBJ1-2 provide the parts outside the CDR3, is NAGVMQNPRHLVRRRGQEARLRCSPMKGHSHVYWYRQLPEEGLKFMVYLQKENIIDESGMPKERFSAEFPKEGPSILRIQQVVRGDSAAYFCASSPQTGTGSGYTFGSGTRLTVV.

The chain is built from TRBV6-1 and TRBJ1-5, with D unresolved. Germline assignment: CDR1 MNHNS and CDR2 SASEGT. Trimming removed 3 bases at V and 0 bases at J, with 6 bases between. This CDR3 has 14 residues. In nucleotides, the CDR3 is TGTGCCAGCAGTGAGAGGTATAGCAATCAGCCCCAGCATTTT. Translation gives CASSERYSNQPQHF.

The chain's CDR3 is CASSKTSESYNEQFF. The DNA of the CDR3 is TGTGCCAGCAGTAAAACTAGCGAATCCTACAATGAGCAGTTCTTC. The chain combines TRBV27 with TRBJ2-1, with TRBD2 matching 7 bases. J was trimmed by 1 base and V by 5 bases; bases with no gene match: 5. The germline V gene encodes CDR1 MNHEY and CDR2 SMNVEV (reference sequence). This CDR3 region has 15 residues.

This clone appeared a single time. The V and J genes are TRBV3-1 (or the pseudogene TRBV3-2) and TRBJ2-3; possible D gene TRBD2, 5 bases. The germline V gene encodes CDR1 LGHDT and CDR2 YNNKEL (reference sequence). V gave up 0 bases and J gave up 10 bases, with 14 bases separating them. The CDR3 spans 14 residues. In DNA, the CDR3 is TGTGCCAGCAGCCAAGATTCCCTAGCACGGTCGCAGTATTTT. Its protein is CASSQDSLARSQYF.

This chain uses TRBV19 with TRBJ1-3; tentatively, D is TRBD1 (5 bases). The CDR3 loop spans 14 amino acids. Trimming cost V 9 bases and J 5 bases, with 17 bases left between them. The germline gives CDR1 LNHDA, CDR2 SQIVND (reference sequence). CDR3 nucleotides: TGTGCCAGCCCAGGGTTACATCGGAGAAACACCATATATTTT. It translates to CASPGLHRRNTIYF.

This clone was counted a few times. The J gene is TRBJ1-1, the V gene TRBV7-6; TRBD1 is a possible D gene (5 bases). Germline-derived CDR1 and CDR2 are SGHVS and FNYEAQ. Trimming cost V 2 bases and J 8 bases, with 12 bases left between them. The CDR3 has 13 amino acids. This chain's CDR3 is CASSLSEGREAFF. CDR3 sequence (DNA): TGTGCCAGCAGCTTATCAGAGGGGAGGGAAGCTTTCTTT.

This clone was detected only a few times. The gene calls are TRBV6-4 and TRBJ1-1, with D uncertain. Germline lookup yields CDR1 MRHNA and CDR2 SNTAGT. Trimming left V 0 bases short and J 6 bases short, with 11 bases between. There are 14 residues in the CDR3. CDR3 amino acids: CASSDSGGISEAFF. Here the CDR3 DNA reads TGTGCCAGCAGTGACTCAGGCGGAATCTCTGAAGCTTTCTTT.

This sequence joins TRBV5-4 and TRBJ1-1, with no clear D. The CDR3 extends over 13 amino acids. Germline CDR1 SGHNT, CDR2 YYREEE (reference sequence). V lost 4 bases and J 3 bases, leaving 10 bases between the germline ends. CDR3 region: CASSPGSYTEAFF. The CDR3 DNA follows: TGTGCCAGCAGCCCCGGGTCTTACACTGAAGCTTTCTTT.

This chain connects TRBV14 to TRBJ2-1; D is possibly TRBD2 (5 bases). The CDR3 extends over 15 amino acids. Per germline, CDR1 SGHDN and CDR2 FVKESK. V gave up 1 base and J gave up 8 bases, with 15 bases separating them. The CDR3 reads CASSQGGRPWDEQFF. DNA for the CDR3: TGTGCCAGCAGCCAAGGAGGGCGGCCCTGGGATGAGCAGTTCTTC.

The V call is TRBV14, the J call TRBJ2-7; 13 bases map to TRBD2. Germline V gene sequence: CDR1 SGHDN, CDR2 FVKESK. The CDR3 totals 19 residues. V dropped 6 bases and J dropped 0; count of bases not matched to a gene: 14. The CDR3 sequence is CASSLASGLAGSYSYEQYF. The CDR3 coding sequence is TGTGCCAGCAGTCTGGCCTCGGGACTAGCGGGATCTTACTCCTACGAGCAGTACTTC.

The chain employs TRBV6-5 and TRBJ1-2; the D is unclear. CDR3 size: 14 residues. Germline CDR1 MNHEY, CDR2 SVGAGI. Trimming took off 2 bases at V and 1 base at J, with 8 bases between the two ends. The CDR3 DNA reads TGTGCCAGCAGTTACAGAGACAATAACTATGGCTACACCTTC. The encoded protein is CASSYRDNNYGYTF.

This clone has a single count. The chain uses TRBV5-8 and TRBJ2-1; D gene unclear. The CDR3 is 14 amino acids. In germline, CDR1 is SGHTS, CDR2 YDEGEE. With 0 bases removed from V and 1 base from J, the gap between germline ends came to 5 bases. The CDR3 here is CASSLGGSYNEQFF. In DNA form, the CDR3 reads TGTGCCAGCAGCTTGGGAGGTTCCTACAATGAGCAGTTCTTC.

The chain joins TRBV5-4 to TRBJ2-1; TRBD2 might be the D (6 bases). Deletions cut 1 base from V and 7 bases from J, with 15 bases between. The CDR3 spans 15 residues. Germline-derived CDR1 and CDR2 are SGHNT and YYREEE (reference sequence). CDR3 loop: CASSLRDLGVNEQFF. CDR3 DNA: TGTGCCAGCAGCTTGAGGGACTTAGGTGTAAATGAGCAGTTCTTC. Full variable domain (remainder filled in from reference TRBV5-4 and TRBJ2-1): ETGVTQSPTHLIKTRGQQVTLRCSSQSGHNTVSWYQQALGQGPQFIFQYYREEENGRGNFPPRFSGLQFPNYSSELNVNALELDDSALYLCASSLRDLGVNEQFFGPGTRLTVL.

J is TRBJ2-7 and V is TRBV5-1; perhaps TRBD1 as D (6 bases). This CDR3 spans 15 amino acids. Germline CDR1 reads SGHRS; CDR2 reads YFSETQ. Trimming shortened V by 6 bases and J by 3 bases, and 19 bases separated the two germline ends. CDR3 sequence (DNA): TGCGCCAGCACCCCGGAACCGGGACAAAACTACGAGCAGTACTTC. It translates to CASTPEPGQNYEQYF. The entire variable domain, with the rest obtained from reference TRBV5-1 and TRBJ2-7, is as follows: KAGVTQTPRYLIKTRGQQVTLSCSPISGHRSVSWYQQTPGQGLQFLFEYFSETQRNKGNFPGRFSGRQFSNSRSEMNVSTLELGDSALYLCASTPEPGQNYEQYFGPGTRLTVT.

The V gene is TRBV9, the J gene TRBJ1-2; TRBD1 agrees at 9 bases. J gave up 6 bases and V 1 base, and 10 bases lay outside the gene matches. Germline CDR1 and CDR2: SGDLS and YYNGEE. The CDR3 sequence is 16 residues long. DNA for the CDR3: TGTGCCAGCAGCGTACGTGACAGGGGGTGGGTCGATGGCTACACCTTC. Its translation is CASSVRDRGWVDGYTF.

The chain is built from TRBV3-1 (or the pseudogene TRBV3-2) and TRBJ2-1; 15 bases fit TRBD2. The CDR3 spans 16 residues. In germline, CDR1 is LGHDT, CDR2 YNNKEL (reference sequence). The J segment lost 12 bases and the V segment lost 4 bases, leaving 10 bases of the junction unmatched. CDR3 nucleotide sequence: TGTGCCAGCAGCCCTCTAGGGACTAGCGGGGGGCGAATGCAGTTCTTC. Encoded protein: CASSPLGTSGGRMQFF.

The chain uses TRBV6-2 or TRBV6-3 and TRBJ2-6, with D perhaps TRBD1 (5 bases). There are 15 residues in the CDR3. CDR1 is MNHEY and CDR2 is SVGEGT in the germline V gene. The V and J ends lost 5 bases and 1 base respectively, with 9 bases between them. CDR3 bases: TGTGCCAGCAGTGACCCAGGGTCTGGGGCCAACGTCCTGACTTTC. Residues: CASSDPGSGANVLTF.